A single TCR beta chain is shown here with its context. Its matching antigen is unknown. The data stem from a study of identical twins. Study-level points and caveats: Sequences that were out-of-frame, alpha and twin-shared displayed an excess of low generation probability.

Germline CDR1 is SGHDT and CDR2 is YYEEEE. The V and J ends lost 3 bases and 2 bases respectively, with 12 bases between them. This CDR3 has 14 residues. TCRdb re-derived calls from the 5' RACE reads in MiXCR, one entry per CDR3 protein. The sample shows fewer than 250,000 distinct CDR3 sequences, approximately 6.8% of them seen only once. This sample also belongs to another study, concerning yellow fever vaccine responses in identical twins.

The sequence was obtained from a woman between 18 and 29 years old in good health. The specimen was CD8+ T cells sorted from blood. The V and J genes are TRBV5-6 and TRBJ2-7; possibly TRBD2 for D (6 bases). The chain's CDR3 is CASSSGDSTYEQYF. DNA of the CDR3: TGTGCCAGCAGCTCCGGGGACTCTACCTACGAGCAGTACTTC.